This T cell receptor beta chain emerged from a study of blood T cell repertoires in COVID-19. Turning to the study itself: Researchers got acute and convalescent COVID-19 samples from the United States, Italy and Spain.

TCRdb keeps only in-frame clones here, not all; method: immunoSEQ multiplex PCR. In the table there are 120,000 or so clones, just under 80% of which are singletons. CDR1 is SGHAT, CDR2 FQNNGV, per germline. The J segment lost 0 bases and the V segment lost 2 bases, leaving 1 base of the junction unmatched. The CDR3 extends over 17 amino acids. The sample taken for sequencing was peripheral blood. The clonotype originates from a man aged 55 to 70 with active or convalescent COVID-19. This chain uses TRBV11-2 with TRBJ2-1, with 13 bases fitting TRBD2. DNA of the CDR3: TGTGCCAGCAGCTTAACTAGCGGGAGGGTCTCCTACAATGAGCAGTTCTTC. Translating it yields CASSLTSGRVSYNEQFF.